This T cell receptor (beta chain) is from a study of T cells expressing NK-cell markers. Study details: In the group of eight sequenced donors, seven were HCMV-seropositive and one was seronegative.

General study points: Similarly, these clonotypes led the CD3+CD56-NKG2C+ fraction as well in several donors. In several donors, dominant CD3+CD56+NKG2C+ clonotypes ranked among the top 10 CD8+ clonotypes.

As to this clonotype: The target antigen is unknown.

CDR1 is SGHTA, CDR2 FQGNSA, per germline. The CDR3 sequence is 14 residues long. Following a re-call of the 5' RACE reads, TCRdb has one entry per CDR3 protein and lacks DNA. The listing contains 150,000 to 180,000 distinct CDR3 sequences. The chain has TRBV7-2 and TRBJ2-1; the TCRdb call, TRBD1, lacks DNA for checking. The receptor was isolated from a woman aged 50 to 60 in good health. The sequenced sample consisted of blood T cells: a sorted CD56 or NKG2C T cell subset, CD4+ or CD8+ T cells, or bulk PBMC T cells (not recorded which). The CDR3 is CASSFGLPGDEQFF.